This record covers a single T cell receptor beta chain. Its antigen remains unknown. This sample is drawn from a study of cytomegalovirus exposure and HLA in healthy donors. This CDR3 is 15 amino acids long. J gave up 3 bases and V 2 bases, and 5 bases lay outside the gene matches. The germline V gene has CDR1 SGHNT and CDR2 YYREEE (reference sequence). Study-level results: Published work reported that the classifier diagnosed cytomegalovirus status with high specificity and sensitivity.

A multiplex PCR was run with 60 Vbeta primers and 13 Jbeta primers. TCRdb keeps only in-frame clones here, not all; method: immunoSEQ multiplex PCR. Of approximately 190,000 clones listed, roughly four fifths are singletons. The sequenced sample was PBMCs. This clonotype was sampled from a woman aged 18-30 years in good health and CMV-seronegative. The chain combines TRBV5-4 with TRBJ1-2, with TRBD1 matching over 9 bases. The CDR3 sequence: CASSFGQGQDYGYTF. The CDR3 coding sequence is TGTGCCAGCAGCTTCGGACAGGGGCAGGACTATGGCTACACCTTC.